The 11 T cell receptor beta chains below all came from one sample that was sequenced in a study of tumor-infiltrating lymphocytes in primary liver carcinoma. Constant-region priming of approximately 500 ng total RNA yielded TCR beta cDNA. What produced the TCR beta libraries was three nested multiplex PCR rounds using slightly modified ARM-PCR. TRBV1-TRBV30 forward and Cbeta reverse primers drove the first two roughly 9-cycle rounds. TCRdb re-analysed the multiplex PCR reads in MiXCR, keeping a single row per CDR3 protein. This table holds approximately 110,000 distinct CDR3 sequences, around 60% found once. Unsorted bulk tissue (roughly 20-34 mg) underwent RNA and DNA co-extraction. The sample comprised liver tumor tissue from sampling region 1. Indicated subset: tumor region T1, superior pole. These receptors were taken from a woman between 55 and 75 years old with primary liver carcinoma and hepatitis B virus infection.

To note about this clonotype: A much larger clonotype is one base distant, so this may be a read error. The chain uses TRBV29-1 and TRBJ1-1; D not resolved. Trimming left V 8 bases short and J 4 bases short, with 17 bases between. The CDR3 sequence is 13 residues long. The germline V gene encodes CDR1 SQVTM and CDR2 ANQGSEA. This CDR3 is CSLGEAGFTEAFF. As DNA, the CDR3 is TGCAGCCTTGGGGAGGCAGGATTCACTGAAGCTTTCTTT. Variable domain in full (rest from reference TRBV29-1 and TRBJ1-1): SAVISQKPSRDICQRGTSLTIQCQVDSQVTMMFWYRQQPGQSLTLIATANQGSEATYESGFVIDKFPISRPNLTFSTLTVSNMSPEDSSIYLCSLGEAGFTEAFFGQGTRLTVV.

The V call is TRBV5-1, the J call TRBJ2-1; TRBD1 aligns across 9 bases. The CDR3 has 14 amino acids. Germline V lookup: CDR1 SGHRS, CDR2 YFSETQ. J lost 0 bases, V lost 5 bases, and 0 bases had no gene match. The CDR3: CASRGQGSYNEQFF. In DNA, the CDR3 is TGCGCCAGCAGGGGACAGGGCTCCTACAATGAGCAGTTCTTC.

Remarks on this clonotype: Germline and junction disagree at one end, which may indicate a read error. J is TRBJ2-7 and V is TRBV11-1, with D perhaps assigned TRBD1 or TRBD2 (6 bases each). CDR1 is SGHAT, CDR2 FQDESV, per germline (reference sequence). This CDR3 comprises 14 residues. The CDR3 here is CASRLRGDSYEQYF. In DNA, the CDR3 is TGTGCCAGCCGCTTAAGGGGGGACTCCTACGAGCAGTACTTC.

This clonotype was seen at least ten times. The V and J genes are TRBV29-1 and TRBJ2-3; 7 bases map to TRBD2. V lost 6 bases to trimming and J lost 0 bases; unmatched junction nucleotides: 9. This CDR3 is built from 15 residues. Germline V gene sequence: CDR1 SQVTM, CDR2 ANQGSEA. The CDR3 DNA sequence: TGCAGCGTCATTAAAAGCGGGACCAGCACAGATACGCAGTATTTT. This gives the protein CSVIKSGTSTDTQYF.

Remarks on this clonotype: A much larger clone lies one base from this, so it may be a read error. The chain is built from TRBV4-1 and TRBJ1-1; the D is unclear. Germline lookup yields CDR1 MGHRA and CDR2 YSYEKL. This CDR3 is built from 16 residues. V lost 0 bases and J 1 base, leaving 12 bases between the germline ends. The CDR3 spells CASSQDRRWTNTEAFF. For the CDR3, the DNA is TGCGCCAGCAGCCAAGATCGTCGGTGGACGAACACTGAAGCTTTCTTT.

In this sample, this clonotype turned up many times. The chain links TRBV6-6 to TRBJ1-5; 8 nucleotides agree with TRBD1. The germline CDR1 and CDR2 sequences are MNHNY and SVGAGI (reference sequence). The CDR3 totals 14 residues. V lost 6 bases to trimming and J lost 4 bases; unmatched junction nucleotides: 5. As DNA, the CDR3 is TGTGCCAGCAGCCCTACAGGGGGAAATCAGCCCCAGCATTTT. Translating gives CASSPTGGNQPQHF.

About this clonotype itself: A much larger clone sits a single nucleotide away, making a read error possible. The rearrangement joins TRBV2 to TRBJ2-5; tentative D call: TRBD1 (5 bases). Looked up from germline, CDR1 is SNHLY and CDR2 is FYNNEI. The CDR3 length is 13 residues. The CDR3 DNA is TGTGCCAGCATCCAACAGGTACAAGAGATCCAGTACTTC. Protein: CASIQQVQEIQYF.

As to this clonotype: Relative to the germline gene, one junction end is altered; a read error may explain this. For the CDR3, the DNA is TGTGTCAGCAATGCGACAGCGAACACTGAAGCTTTCTTT. Residues: CVSNATANTEAFF. The rearrangement uses TRBV6-2 or TRBV6-3 and TRBJ1-1, with D perhaps matching TRBD1 (5 bases). The CDR3 length is 13 residues. Per the germline V gene, CDR1 is MNHEY and CDR2 is SVGEGT.

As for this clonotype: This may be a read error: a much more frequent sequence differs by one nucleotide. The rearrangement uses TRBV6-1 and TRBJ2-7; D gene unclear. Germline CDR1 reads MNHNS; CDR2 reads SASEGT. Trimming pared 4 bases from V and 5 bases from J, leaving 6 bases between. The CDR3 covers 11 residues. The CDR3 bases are TGTGCCAGCAGTGTCAGTGACGAGCAGTACTTC. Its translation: CASSVSDEQYF.

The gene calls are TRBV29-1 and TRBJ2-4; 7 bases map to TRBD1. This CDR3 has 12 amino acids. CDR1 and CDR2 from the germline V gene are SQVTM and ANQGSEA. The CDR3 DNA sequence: TGCAGGATTGGGACAGCACGGGGCATTCAGTACTTC. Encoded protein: CRIGTARGIQYF.

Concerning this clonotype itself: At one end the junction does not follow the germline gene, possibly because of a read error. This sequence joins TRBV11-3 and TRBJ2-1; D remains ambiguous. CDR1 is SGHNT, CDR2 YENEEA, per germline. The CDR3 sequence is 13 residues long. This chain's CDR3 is CVSSFDNGNEQFF. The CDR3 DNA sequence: TGTGTCAGCAGCTTCGACAATGGCAATGAGCAGTTCTTC.